This note documents a single TCR beta chain sequence. With 1 base clipped from V and 2 bases from J, the junction kept 2 bases outside the gene matches. Germline V gene sequence: CDR1 SSHAT, CDR2 FNYEAQ (reference sequence). This CDR3 is 15 amino acids long. This sample was included in a study of technical replicates of blood from a few donors. The table came from immunoSEQ multiplex PCR; TCRdb's copy has only in-frame clones and leaves some out. The sample records more than 65,000 clones, 91% being singletons. The rearrangement joins TRBV7-7 to TRBJ2-3; 8 bases align to TRBD2. Material for sequencing was T cells isolated from PBMCs. The receptor was isolated from a human donor in good health. Some clones in this sample may be carry-over from other donors' samples. The CDR3 loop reads CASSLGGLDTDTQYF. The CDR3 DNA reads TGTGCCAGCAGCTTAGGGGGACTAGACACAGATACGCAGTATTTT.